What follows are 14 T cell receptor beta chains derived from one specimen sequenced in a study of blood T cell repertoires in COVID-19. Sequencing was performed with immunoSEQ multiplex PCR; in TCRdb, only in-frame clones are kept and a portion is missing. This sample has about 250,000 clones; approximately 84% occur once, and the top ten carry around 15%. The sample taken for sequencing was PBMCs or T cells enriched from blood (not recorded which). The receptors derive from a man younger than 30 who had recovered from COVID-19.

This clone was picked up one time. This CDR3 reads CASSRGQGATNEKLFF. The CDR3 coding sequence is TGTGCCAGCTCAAGGGGACAGGGAGCAACTAATGAAAAACTGTTTTTT. This chain uses TRBV18 with TRBJ1-4; 9 positions agree with TRBD1. Germline CDR1 is KGHSH and CDR2 is LQKENI. The CDR3 extends over 16 amino acids. The J segment lost 0 bases and the V segment lost 5 bases, leaving 4 bases of the junction unmatched.

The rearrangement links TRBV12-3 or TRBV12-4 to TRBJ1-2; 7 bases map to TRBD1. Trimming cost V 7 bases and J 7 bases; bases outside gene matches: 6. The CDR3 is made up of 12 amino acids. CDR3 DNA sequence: TGTGCCAGCACCTCCGGGACAGCTGGCTACACCTTC. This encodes CASTSGTAGYTF.

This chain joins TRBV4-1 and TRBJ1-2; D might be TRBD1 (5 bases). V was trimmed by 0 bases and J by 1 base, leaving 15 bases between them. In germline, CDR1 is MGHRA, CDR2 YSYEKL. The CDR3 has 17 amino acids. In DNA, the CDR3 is TGCGCCAGCAGCCAAGAGTTAAGAATTAGGGGTAACTATGGCTACACCTTC. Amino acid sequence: CASSQELRIRGNYGYTF.

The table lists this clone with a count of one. The CDR3 coding sequence is TGTGCCAGCAGGGGGTCTATACTAGATTCCGAGACCCAGTACTTC. This encodes CASRGSILDSETQYF. This chain connects TRBV11-2 to TRBJ2-5, with D possibly being TRBD2 (5 bases). The CDR3 is 15 amino acids. Germline lookup yields CDR1 SGHAT and CDR2 FQNNGV. Trimming took 6 bases from V and 5 from J, leaving 19 bases between them. The full variable domain, its missing parts supplied by reference TRBV11-2 and TRBJ2-5, is EAGVAQSPRYKIIEKRQSVAFWCNPISGHATLYWYQQILGQGPKLLIQFQNNGVVDDSQLPKDRFSAERLKGVDSTLKIQPAKLEDSAVYLCASRGSILDSETQYFGPGTRLLVL.

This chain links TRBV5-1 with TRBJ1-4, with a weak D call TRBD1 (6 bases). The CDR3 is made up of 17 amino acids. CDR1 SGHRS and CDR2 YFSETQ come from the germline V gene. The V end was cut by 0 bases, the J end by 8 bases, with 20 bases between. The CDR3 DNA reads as TGCGCCAGCAGCTTGGACTTTTCGTCAGGGGTAACAGAAAAACTGTTTTTT. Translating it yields CASSLDFSSGVTEKLFF.

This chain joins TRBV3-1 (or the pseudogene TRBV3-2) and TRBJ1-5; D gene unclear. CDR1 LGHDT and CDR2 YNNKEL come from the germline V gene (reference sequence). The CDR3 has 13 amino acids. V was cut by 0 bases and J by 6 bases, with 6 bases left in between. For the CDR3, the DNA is TGTGCCAGCAGCCAAGATCTCCGTCAGCCCCAGCATTTT. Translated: CASSQDLRQPQHF.

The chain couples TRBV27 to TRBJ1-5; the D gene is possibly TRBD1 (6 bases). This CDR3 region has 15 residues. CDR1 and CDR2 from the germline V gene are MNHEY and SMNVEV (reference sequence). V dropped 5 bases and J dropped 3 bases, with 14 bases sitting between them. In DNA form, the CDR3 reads TGTGCCAGCAGTCCCGGGACAAATTCCAATCAGCCCCAGCATTTT. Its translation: CASSPGTNSNQPQHF.

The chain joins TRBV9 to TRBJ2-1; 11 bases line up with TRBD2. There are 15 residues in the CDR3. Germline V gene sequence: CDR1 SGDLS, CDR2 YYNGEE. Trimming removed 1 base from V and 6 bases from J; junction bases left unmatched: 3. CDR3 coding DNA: TGTGCCAGCAGCGTACTAGCGGGAGGAGCCAATGAGCAGTTCTTC. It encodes CASSVLAGGANEQFF.

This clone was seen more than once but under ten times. The CDR3 DNA is TGCAGTGCTACCCTTTTGGAAAAACTGTTTTTT. Its translation: CSATLLEKLFF. The chain links TRBV20-1 to TRBJ1-4, with unresolved D. Germline values: CDR1 DFQATT, CDR2 SNEGSKA (reference sequence). Trimming removed 4 bases from V and 8 bases from J, with 8 bases in between. The CDR3 contains 11 residues.

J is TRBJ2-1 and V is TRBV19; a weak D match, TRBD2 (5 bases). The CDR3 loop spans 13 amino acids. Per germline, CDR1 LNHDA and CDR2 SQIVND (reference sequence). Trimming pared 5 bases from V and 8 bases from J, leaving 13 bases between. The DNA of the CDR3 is TGTGCCAGTAGTCTCATCTTGCGGGATGAGCAGTTCTTC. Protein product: CASSLILRDEQFF. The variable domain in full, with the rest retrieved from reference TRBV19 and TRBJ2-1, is DGGITQSPKYLFRKEGQNVTLSCEQNLNHDAMYWYRQDPGQGLRLIYYSQIVNDFQKGDIAEGYSVSREKKESFPLTVTSAQKNPTAFYLCASSLILRDEQFFGPGTRLTVL.

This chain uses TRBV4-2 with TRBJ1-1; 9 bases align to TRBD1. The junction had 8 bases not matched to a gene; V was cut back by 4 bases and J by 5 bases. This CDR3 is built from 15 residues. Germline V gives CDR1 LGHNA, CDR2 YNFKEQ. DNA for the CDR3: TGTGCCAGCAGCCCCGCAAACAGGGGGCAGACTGAAGCTTTCTTT. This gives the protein CASSPANRGQTEAFF.

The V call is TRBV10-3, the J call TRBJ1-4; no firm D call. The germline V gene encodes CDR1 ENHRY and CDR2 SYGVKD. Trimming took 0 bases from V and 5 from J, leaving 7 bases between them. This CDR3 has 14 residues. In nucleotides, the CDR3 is TGTGCCATCAGTGAGTCTGGCAGAAATGAAAAACTGTTTTTT. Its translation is CAISESGRNEKLFF.

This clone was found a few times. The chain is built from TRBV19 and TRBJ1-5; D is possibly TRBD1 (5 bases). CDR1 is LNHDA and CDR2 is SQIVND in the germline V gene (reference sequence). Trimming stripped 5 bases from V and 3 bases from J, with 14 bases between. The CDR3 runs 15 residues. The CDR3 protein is CASSFRQGNNQPQHF. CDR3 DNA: TGTGCCAGTAGTTTTCGTCAGGGCAACAATCAGCCCCAGCATTTT.

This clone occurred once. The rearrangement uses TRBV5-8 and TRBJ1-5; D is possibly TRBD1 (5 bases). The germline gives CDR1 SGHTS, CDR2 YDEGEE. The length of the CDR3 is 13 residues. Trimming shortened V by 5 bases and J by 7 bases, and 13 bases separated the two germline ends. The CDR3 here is CASRRWGGQPQHF. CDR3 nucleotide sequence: TGTGCCAGCAGGCGATGGGGCGGCCAGCCCCAGCATTTT.